The source of this TCR beta chain is a study of blood T cell repertoires in COVID-19. Study context: The United States, Italy and Spain supplied acute and convalescent COVID-19 samples. In each case, the material was cDNA or gDNA derived from T cells, B-cell-depleted T cells, or PBMCs.

Per the original data handling: Cell counts per sample came from amplifying reference gene primers. Sequencing used immunoSEQ multiplex PCR; TCRdb keeps in-frame clones, though not all of them. Clone size and V and J calls were adopted from that table, with D and trimming inferred from the DNA. The profile shows about 120,000 clones, about 80% of them singletons. This clone was detected once. The sequence was obtained from a man in his sixties with active or convalescent COVID-19. Sequenced sample: peripheral blood.

CDR3 sequence: CASRLGTSGRSYEQYF. In DNA form, the CDR3 reads TGTGCCAGCAGACTAGGGACTAGCGGGAGATCCTACGAGCAGTACTTC. The chain combines TRBV28 with TRBJ2-7; TRBD2 matches at 14 bases. The V and J ends lost 6 bases and 1 base, in that order; junction bases with no gene match: 5. The CDR3 has 16 amino acids. Germline CDR1 reads MDHEN; CDR2 reads SYDVKM.